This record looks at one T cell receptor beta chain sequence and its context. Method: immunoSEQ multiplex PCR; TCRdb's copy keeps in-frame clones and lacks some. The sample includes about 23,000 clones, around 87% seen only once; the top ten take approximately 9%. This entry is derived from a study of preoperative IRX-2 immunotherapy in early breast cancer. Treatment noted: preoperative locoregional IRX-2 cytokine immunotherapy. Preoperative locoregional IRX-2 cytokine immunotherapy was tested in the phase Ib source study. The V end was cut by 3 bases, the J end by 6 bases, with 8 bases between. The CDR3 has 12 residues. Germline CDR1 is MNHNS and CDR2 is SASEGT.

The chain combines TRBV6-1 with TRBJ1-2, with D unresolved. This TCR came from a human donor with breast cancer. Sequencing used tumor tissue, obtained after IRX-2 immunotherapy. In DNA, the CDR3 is TGTGCCAGCAGTGAGGGGTGGGATGGCTACACCTTC. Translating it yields CASSEGWDGYTF.